This T cell receptor beta chain was documented in a study of tumor T cells in aggressive B-cell lymphoma (dated by TCRdb to about 2017). Details on this clone: Its antigen has not been determined. An end of the junction differs from the germline gene, which may be a read error.

Library prep was done by the immunoSEQ multiplex PCR assay. The table was pulled from immuneACCESS by TCRdb, which kept in-frame rearrangements only. Such tables lose some clones; where checked, under half of the loss comes from unresolved V genes, and the rest has no known cause. The sample table shows roughly 1,200 clones, and over 75% are seen once. The ten largest make up about an eighth of the sample. This TCR came from an adult with diffuse large B cell lymphoma. The material sequenced was tumor tissue.

The CDR3 corresponds to CASSLAPGYSEQFF. The DNA is TGTGCCAGCAGCTTAGCGCCCGGTTACAGTGAGCAGTTCTTC. This chain is built from TRBV7-6 and TRBJ2-1; the D gene cannot be named for sure. The cysteine opens and the phenylalanine closes a CDR3 of 14 amino acids. Only the CDR3 region is kept as DNA, spanning 42 bases read in frame from base 1. CDR1 SGHVS and CDR2 FNYEAQ are derived from the germline V gene.